This T cell receptor beta chain was documented in a study of post-analysis software for immune sequencing data. Study as a whole: Included courses were relapsing-remitting and secondary progressive multiple sclerosis; progressive-relapsing multiple sclerosis was also included.

Study outcomes and limitations: Normalized Chao1 diversity was significantly lower in multiple sclerosis patients than in controls. The F measure placed samples prepared in the same batch into strongly shared clusters. Higher frequency in patients than in controls was seen for about five TRBV segments, with TRBV5-6, TRBV5-1 and TRBV20-1 among them.

The CDR3 is made up of 18 amino acids. CDR1 and CDR2 (germline): LGHNA, YNFKEQ. The trim removed 0 bases at V and 4 bases at J, leaving 15 bases unmatched. Notes on this clonotype: Its cognate antigen is unknown.

Unique molecular identifiers featured in each of the TCR beta cDNA libraries. T cells numbering about 0.9 to 10 million yielded cDNA molecules that totaled approximately 500,000. TCRdb re-derived calls from the PCR reads in MiXCR, one entry per CDR3 protein. The data contain around 250,000 distinct CDR3 sequences, 36% of them seen just once; the ten biggest clones take up around 5%. The receptor's source is a girl aged 10-17 years with multiple sclerosis. The specimen was blood. The rearrangement uses TRBV4-2 and TRBJ2-7, with TRBD1 matching over 7 bases. CDR3 sequence (DNA): TGTGCCAGCAGCCAAGACGGCCGGGACAGAAGTTGGGGTTACGAGCAGTACTTC. Translated: CASSQDGRDRSWGYEQYF.